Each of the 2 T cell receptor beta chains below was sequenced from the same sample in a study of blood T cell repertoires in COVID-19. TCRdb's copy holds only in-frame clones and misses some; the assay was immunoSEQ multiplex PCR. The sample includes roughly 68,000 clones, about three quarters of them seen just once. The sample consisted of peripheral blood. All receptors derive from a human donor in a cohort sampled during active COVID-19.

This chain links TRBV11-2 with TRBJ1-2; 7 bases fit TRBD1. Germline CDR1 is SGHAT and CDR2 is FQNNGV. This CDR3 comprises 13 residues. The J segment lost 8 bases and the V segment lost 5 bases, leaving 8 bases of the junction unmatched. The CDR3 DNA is TGTGCCAGCAGCATCTTAGGGGGCAGGGGCTACACCTTC. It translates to CASSILGGRGYTF.

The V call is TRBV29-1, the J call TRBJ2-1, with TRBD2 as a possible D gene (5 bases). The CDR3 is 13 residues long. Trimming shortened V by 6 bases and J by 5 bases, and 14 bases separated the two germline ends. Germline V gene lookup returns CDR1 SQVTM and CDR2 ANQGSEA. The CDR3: CSVSGGRDNEQFF. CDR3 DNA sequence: TGCAGCGTAAGCGGAGGAAGAGACAATGAGCAGTTCTTC.